Following are 18 T cell receptor beta chains from one sample sequenced in a study of control samples from healthy donors and cancer patients (dated by TCRdb to about 2020). The receptor library was made with the immunoSEQ multiplex PCR assay. Held by TCRdb, this immuneACCESS table contains in-frame sequences only and omits some clones. Under half of the omission traces to an unresolved V gene where checked; the cause of the rest is unknown. This sample gives about 120,000 clones in total; over 90% of them show up just once. Roughly 2.7% of the sample goes to the ten largest clones. Sequenced input: blood. These receptors were taken from a man aged 30 to 45 in good health.

V and J are TRBV6-4 and TRBJ2-7; TRBD1 aligns across 8 bases. The V segment lost 9 bases and the J segment 2 bases; nucleotides outside the gene matches: 15. The CDR3 covers 16 residues. CDR1 is MRHNA, CDR2 SNTAGT, per germline. The CDR3 protein is CARQGWWDRWAYEQYV. In DNA form, the CDR3 reads TGTGCCAGACAGGGGTGGTGGGACAGGTGGGCCTACGAGCAGTACGTC.

V is TRBV18 and J is TRBJ2-2; no firm D call. CDR3 length equals 12 residues. Germline loops: CDR1 KGHSH, CDR2 LQKENI. Trimming took 0 bases from V and 6 from J, leaving 2 bases between them. CDR3 in DNA: TGTGCCAGCTCACCACCGTCCGGGGAGCTGTTTTTT. It yields the protein CASSPPSGELFF. The variable domain in full, with the rest retrieved from reference TRBV18 and TRBJ2-2, is NAGVMQNPRHLVRRRGQEARLRCSPMKGHSHVYWYRQLPEEGLKFMVYLQKENIIDESGMPKERFSAEFPKEGPSILRIQQVVRGDSAAYFCASSPPSGELFFGEGSRLTVL.

The chain combines TRBV20-1 with TRBJ1-1, with TRBD1 matching over 10 bases. The germline gives CDR1 DFQATT, CDR2 SNEGSKA (reference sequence). With V trimmed by 3 bases and J by 8 bases, 15 bases remained unmatched. This CDR3 is built from 16 residues. The CDR3 sequence: CSASPPRPGQGREAFF. CDR3 sequence (DNA): TGCAGTGCTAGTCCGCCCCGTCCGGGACAGGGGAGGGAAGCTTTCTTT.

The chain recombines TRBV2 with TRBJ2-5; D perhaps matches TRBD1 (5 bases). Trimming took off 7 bases at V and 1 base at J, with 10 bases between the two ends. The length of the CDR3 is 13 residues. Germline CDR1 SNHLY, CDR2 FYNNEI. The CDR3 loop is CASNDRIQETQYF. The CDR3 coding sequence is TGTGCCAGCAACGACAGAATCCAAGAGACCCAGTACTTC.

The rearrangement links TRBV18 to TRBJ1-3; weak D call: TRBD1 (5 bases). The germline V gene has CDR1 KGHSH and CDR2 LQKENI. The CDR3 contains 14 residues. The V and J ends lost 6 bases and 2 bases respectively, with 11 bases between them. CDR3 in amino acids: CASSDDSAGNTIYF. CDR3 in DNA: TGTGCCAGCTCTGACGACAGCGCTGGAAACACCATATATTTT.

The chain employs TRBV9 and TRBJ2-2; 9 bases fit TRBD1. The CDR3 extends over 18 amino acids. Germline V gene data show CDR1 as SGDLS and CDR2 as YYNGEE. J gave up 5 bases and V 3 bases, and 14 bases lay outside the gene matches. The CDR3 DNA sequence: TGTGCCAGCAGCGAGAGGGATGAGGGACAGGGCGTAACCGGGGAGCTGTTTTTT. Amino acid sequence: CASSERDEGQGVTGELFF.

The chain carries TRBV19 and TRBJ2-5, with 8 bases that match TRBD2. CDR1 is LNHDA, CDR2 SQIVND, per germline (reference sequence). CDR3 size: 14 residues. Losses at the gene ends were 5 bases for V and 13 bases for J; bases not matched to a gene: 15. CDR3 in amino acids: CASSWRGDTPPRYF. In DNA form, the CDR3 reads TGTGCCAGTAGTTGGCGGGGGGACACACCCCCTCGGTACTTC. The variable domain in full, completed from reference TRBV19 and TRBJ2-5, reads DGGITQSPKYLFRKEGQNVTLSCEQNLNHDAMYWYRQDPGQGLRLIYYSQIVNDFQKGDIAEGYSVSREKKESFPLTVTSAQKNPTAFYLCASSWRGDTPPRYFGPGTRLLVL.

This sequence joins TRBV9 and TRBJ1-4; TRBD1 might be the D (5 bases). CDR3 size: 15 residues. Germline V gene data show CDR1 as SGDLS and CDR2 as YYNGEE. Deletions cut 0 bases from V and 3 bases from J, with 9 bases between. Here the CDR3 DNA reads TGTGCCAGCAGCGTAGACGGGACGGCTAATGAAAAACTGTTTTTT. It translates to CASSVDGTANEKLFF.

The chain uses TRBV6-2 or TRBV6-3 and TRBJ1-1, with a weak D call TRBD1 (6 bases). Trimming took off 6 bases at V and 6 bases at J, with 20 bases between the two ends. Germline values: CDR1 MNHEY, CDR2 SVGEGT. The CDR3 consists of 15 residues. The CDR3: CASSSPPQGIAEAFF. The CDR3 nucleotides are TGTGCCAGCAGCTCGCCTCCTCAGGGGATAGCTGAAGCTTTCTTT.

The chain carries TRBV11-2 and TRBJ2-2; D call uncertain. V lost 1 base, J lost 1 base, and 10 bases lay in between. The CDR3 has 16 amino acids. From germline, CDR1 is SGHAT and CDR2 FQNNGV. The CDR3 DNA reads as TGTGCCAGCAGCTTAGTTCAGGAGATGAACACCGGGGAGCTGTTTTTT. Protein sequence: CASSLVQEMNTGELFF. Supplemented by reference TRBV11-2 and TRBJ2-2, the full variable domain reads EAGVAQSPRYKIIEKRQSVAFWCNPISGHATLYWYQQILGQGPKLLIQFQNNGVVDDSQLPKDRFSAERLKGVDSTLKIQPAKLEDSAVYLCASSLVQEMNTGELFFGEGSRLTVL.

This chain connects TRBV6-5 to TRBJ2-5, with D tentatively TRBD1 (5 bases). V lost 6 bases and J lost 5, with 7 bases in between. Germline lookup yields CDR1 MNHEY and CDR2 SVGAGI. The CDR3 length is 11 residues. For the CDR3, the DNA is TGTGCCAGCAGGGGGCGGGAGACCCAGTACTTC. Encoded protein: CASRGRETQYF.

The rearrangement links TRBV5-6 to TRBJ1-6; possibly TRBD1 for D (6 bases). The germline CDR1 and CDR2 sequences are SGHDT and YYEEEE. The CDR3 runs 15 residues. V lost 1 base and J lost 10, with 15 bases in between. CDR3 nucleotide sequence: TGTGCCAGCAGCTTGCCGGGGGCCACTTCGTCACCCCTCCACTTT. Translated, it gives CASSLPGATSSPLHF.

V and J are TRBV5-1 and TRBJ2-6, with D maybe TRBD1 (6 bases). Germline V gene data show CDR1 as SGHRS and CDR2 as YFSETQ. CDR3 length equals 16 residues. The V end was cut by 5 bases, the J end by 4 bases, with 16 bases between. The CDR3 reads CASSPGQGSGANVLTF. The CDR3 bases are TGCGCCAGCAGTCCCGGCCAGGGGTCCGGGGCCAACGTCCTGACTTTC.

The chain links TRBV11-2 to TRBJ1-5; D is unresolved. The CDR3 loop spans 15 amino acids. Trimming removed 3 bases from V and 1 base from J, with 10 bases in between. Per the germline V gene, CDR1 is SGHAT and CDR2 is FQNNGV. Here the CDR3 DNA reads TGTGCCAGCAGCTTGAACAGAATGAGCAATCAGCCCCAGCATTTT. Translated: CASSLNRMSNQPQHF. Full variable domain (missing parts from reference TRBV11-2 and TRBJ1-5): EAGVAQSPRYKIIEKRQSVAFWCNPISGHATLYWYQQILGQGPKLLIQFQNNGVVDDSQLPKDRFSAERLKGVDSTLKIQPAKLEDSAVYLCASSLNRMSNQPQHFGDGTRLSIL.

The chain has TRBV6-5 and TRBJ1-2, with no clear D. This CDR3 has 13 residues. Trimming removed 8 bases from V and 0 bases from J, with 10 bases in between. Germline loops: CDR1 MNHEY, CDR2 SVGAGI. In nucleotides, the CDR3 is TGTGCCAGCGATTCACATCCTAACTATGGCTACACCTTC. Its translation is CASDSHPNYGYTF.

The V and J genes are TRBV5-4 and TRBJ1-2; D is unresolved. The V and J ends lost 5 bases and 6 bases respectively, with 14 bases between them. The CDR3 is 13 amino acids. Germline CDR1 is SGHNT and CDR2 is YYREEE (reference sequence). The CDR3 sequence is CASRIVGGNGYTF. CDR3 DNA: TGTGCCAGCAGAATAGTGGGTGGAAATGGCTACACCTTC. The variable domain in full, with the rest retrieved from reference TRBV5-4 and TRBJ1-2, is ETGVTQSPTHLIKTRGQQVTLRCSSQSGHNTVSWYQQALGQGPQFIFQYYREEENGRGNFPPRFSGLQFPNYSSELNVNALELDDSALYLCASRIVGGNGYTFGSGTRLTVV.

The chain combines TRBV20-1 with TRBJ2-7, with D maybe TRBD1 (7 bases). V was shortened by 3 bases and J by 11 bases, with 14 bases between the two germline ends. This CDR3 has 11 amino acids. Germline V gene lookup returns CDR1 DFQATT and CDR2 SNEGSKA (reference sequence). Here the CDR3 DNA reads TGCAGTGCTAGCCAGGGGGGAGGCGAGTACTTC. Translating it yields CSASQGGGEYF.

This chain joins TRBV5-4 and TRBJ1-2; a weak D match, TRBD1 (5 bases). The CDR3 contains 16 residues. V was pared by 4 bases and J by 4 bases, with 20 bases between. The germline CDR1 and CDR2 sequences are SGHNT and YYREEE (reference sequence). CDR3 bases: TGTGCCAGCAGCCCCTCCCCGGGGGGGACCCCCTATGGCTACACCTTC. This codes for CASSPSPGGTPYGYTF.